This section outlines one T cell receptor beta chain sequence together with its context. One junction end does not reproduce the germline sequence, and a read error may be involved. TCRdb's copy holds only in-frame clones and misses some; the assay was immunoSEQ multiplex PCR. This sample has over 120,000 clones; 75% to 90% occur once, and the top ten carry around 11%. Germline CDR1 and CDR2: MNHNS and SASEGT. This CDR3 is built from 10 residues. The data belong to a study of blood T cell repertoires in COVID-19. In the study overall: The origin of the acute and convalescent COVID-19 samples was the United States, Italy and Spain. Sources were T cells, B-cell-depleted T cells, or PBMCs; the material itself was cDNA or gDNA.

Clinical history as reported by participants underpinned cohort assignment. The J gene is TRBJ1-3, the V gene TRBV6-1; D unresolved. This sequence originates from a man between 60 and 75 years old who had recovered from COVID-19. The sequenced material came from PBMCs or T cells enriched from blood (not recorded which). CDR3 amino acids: CASSDYGRVF. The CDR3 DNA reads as TGTGCCAGCAGTGATTATGGGAGGGTTTTT.